The T cell receptor (beta chain) described here comes from a study of blood T cell repertoires in COVID-19. Study in general: Italy, Spain and the United States were the sources of the convalescent and acute COVID-19 samples. T cells, B-cell-depleted T cells, or PBMCs provided the cDNA or gDNA that served as material.

Germline CDR1 reads MGHRA; CDR2 reads YSYEKL. The V segment lost 1 base and the J segment 0 bases; nucleotides outside the gene matches: 3. This CDR3 spans 16 amino acids. Authors' processing steps: Counts of nucleated cells, estimated from reference gene primer amplification, were obtained. Repertoires were generated with immunoSEQ multiplex PCR, while TCRdb's copy carries only in-frame clones and drops some. D and trimming come from the DNA, and the V and J calls and clone size come from that table. Seen here are 250,000 to 350,000 clones, around 90% observed once, and the top ten hold about 2.3%. This clone was recorded a few times.

Sample: peripheral blood. The receptor was isolated from a young man with active or convalescent COVID-19. J is TRBJ2-3 and V is TRBV4-1, with 8 bases fitting TRBD2. CDR3 residues: CASSQGSSGSTDTQYF. CDR3 nucleotides: TGCGCCAGCAGCCAAGGGTCTAGCGGGAGCACAGATACGCAGTATTTT.